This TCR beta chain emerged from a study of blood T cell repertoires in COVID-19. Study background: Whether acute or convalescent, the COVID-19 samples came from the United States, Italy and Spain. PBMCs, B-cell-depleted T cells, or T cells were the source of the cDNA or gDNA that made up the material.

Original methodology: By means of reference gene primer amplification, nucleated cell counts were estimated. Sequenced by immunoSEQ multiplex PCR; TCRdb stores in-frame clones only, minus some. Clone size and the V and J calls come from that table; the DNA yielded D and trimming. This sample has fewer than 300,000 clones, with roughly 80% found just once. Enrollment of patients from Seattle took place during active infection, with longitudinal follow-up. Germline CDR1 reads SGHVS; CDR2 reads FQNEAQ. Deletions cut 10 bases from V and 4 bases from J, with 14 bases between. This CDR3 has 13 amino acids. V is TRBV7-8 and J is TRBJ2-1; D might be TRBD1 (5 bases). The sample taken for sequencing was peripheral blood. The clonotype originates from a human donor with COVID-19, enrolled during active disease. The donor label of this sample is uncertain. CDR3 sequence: CATDSPPYNEQFF. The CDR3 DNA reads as TGTGCCACCGACAGCCCACCATACAATGAGCAGTTCTTC.